The present T cell receptor (beta chain) was sequenced within a study of blood T cell repertoires in COVID-19. The wider study: The analysed material was cDNA or gDNA that came from T cells, B-cell-depleted T cells, or PBMCs.

Across about two dozen US areas, participants ranged in age from roughly 18 to 95 years. Participants' reported clinical history set cohort assignment. Before being deemed recovered, Cohort 3 donors had two negative PCRs, clearance, or symptom resolution. The V gene lost 0 bases and the J gene lost 6 bases, with 15 bases spanning the gap. CDR3 length equals 15 residues. The germline V gene has CDR1 SGDLS and CDR2 YYNGEE. Here immunoSEQ multiplex PCR was the method, and the copy in TCRdb shows in-frame clones only, minus some. The sample yields 490,000 or so clones, about 85% seen once. There are a few counts of this clone.

The origin of this receptor is a woman aged 55-69 years who had recovered from COVID-19. Sequencing was carried out using PBMCs or T cells enriched from blood (not recorded which). The chain carries TRBV9 and TRBJ1-2; perhaps TRBD1 as D (5 bases). The CDR3 nucleotides read TGTGCCAGCAGCGTAGTGAGGCCAGGGTTCGATGGCTACACCTTC. It specifies CASSVVRPGFDGYTF.